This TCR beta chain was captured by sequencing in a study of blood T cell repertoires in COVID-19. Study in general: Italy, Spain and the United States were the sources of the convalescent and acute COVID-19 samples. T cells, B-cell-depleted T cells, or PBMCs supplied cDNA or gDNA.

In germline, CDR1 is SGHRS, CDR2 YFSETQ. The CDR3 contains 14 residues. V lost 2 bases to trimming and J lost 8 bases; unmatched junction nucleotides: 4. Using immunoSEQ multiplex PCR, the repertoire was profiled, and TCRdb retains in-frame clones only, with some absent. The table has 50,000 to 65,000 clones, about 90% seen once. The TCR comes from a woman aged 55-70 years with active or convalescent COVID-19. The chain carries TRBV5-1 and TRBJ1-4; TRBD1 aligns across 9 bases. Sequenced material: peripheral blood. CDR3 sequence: CASSFRQGEEKLFF. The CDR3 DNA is TGCGCCAGCAGCTTTCGACAGGGGGAGGAAAAACTGTTTTTT.